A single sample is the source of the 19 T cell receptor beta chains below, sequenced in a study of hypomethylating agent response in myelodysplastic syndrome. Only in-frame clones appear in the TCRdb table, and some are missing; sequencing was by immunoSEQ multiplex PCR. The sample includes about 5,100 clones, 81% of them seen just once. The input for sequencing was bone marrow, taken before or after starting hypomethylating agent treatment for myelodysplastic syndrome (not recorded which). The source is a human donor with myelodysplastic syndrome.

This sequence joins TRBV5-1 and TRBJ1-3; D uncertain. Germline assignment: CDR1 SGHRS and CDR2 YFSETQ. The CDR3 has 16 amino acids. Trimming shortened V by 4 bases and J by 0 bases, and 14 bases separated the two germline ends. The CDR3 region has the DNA TGCGCCAGCAGCCTAGTGACCGCCGGCTCTGGAAACACCATATATTTT. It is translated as CASSLVTAGSGNTIYF.

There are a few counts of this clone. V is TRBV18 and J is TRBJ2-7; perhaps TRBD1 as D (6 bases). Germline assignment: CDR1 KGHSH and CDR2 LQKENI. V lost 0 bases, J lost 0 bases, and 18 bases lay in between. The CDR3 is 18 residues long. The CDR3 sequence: CASSPPRSGDHRSYEQYF. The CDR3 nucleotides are TGTGCCAGCTCACCACCTCGGTCAGGGGACCACCGCTCCTACGAGCAGTACTTC.

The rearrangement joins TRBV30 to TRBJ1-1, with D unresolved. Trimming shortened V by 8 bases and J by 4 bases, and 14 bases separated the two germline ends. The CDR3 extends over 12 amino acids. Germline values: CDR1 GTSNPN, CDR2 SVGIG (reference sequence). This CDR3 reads CALREGVTEAFF. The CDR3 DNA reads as TGTGCCCTTAGAGAGGGTGTCACTGAAGCTTTCTTT.

The CDR3 loop reads CASSYREQTYNEQFF. The CDR3 nucleotides are TGTGCCAGCAGTTACAGGGAACAGACCTACAATGAGCAGTTCTTC. This chain uses TRBV6-5 with TRBJ2-1; no reliable D call. Trimming removed 2 bases at V and 2 bases at J, with 10 bases between. Germline V lookup: CDR1 MNHEY, CDR2 SVGAGI. The CDR3 is 15 residues long.

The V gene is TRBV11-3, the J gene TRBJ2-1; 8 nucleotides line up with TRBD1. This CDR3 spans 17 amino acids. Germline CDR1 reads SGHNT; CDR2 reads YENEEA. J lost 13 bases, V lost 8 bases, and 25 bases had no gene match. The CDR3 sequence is CASQPASRDRPPLGQFF. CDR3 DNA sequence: TGTGCCAGCCAACCGGCAAGCCGGGACAGGCCCCCTCTTGGTCAGTTCTTC.

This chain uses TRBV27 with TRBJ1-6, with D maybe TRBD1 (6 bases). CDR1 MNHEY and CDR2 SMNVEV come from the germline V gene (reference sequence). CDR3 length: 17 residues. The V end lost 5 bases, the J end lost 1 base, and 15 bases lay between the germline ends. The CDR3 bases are TGTGCCAGCAGTCCGGTTGTCGGGACATCCTATAATTCACCCCTCCACTTT. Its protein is CASSPVVGTSYNSPLHF.

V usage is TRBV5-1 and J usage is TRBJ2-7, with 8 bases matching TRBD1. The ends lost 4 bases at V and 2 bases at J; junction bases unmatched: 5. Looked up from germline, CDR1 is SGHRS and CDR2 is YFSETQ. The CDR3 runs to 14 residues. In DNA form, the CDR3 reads TGCGCCAGCAGCACCCAGACAGGGGCCTACGAGCAGTACTTC. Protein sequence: CASSTQTGAYEQYF.

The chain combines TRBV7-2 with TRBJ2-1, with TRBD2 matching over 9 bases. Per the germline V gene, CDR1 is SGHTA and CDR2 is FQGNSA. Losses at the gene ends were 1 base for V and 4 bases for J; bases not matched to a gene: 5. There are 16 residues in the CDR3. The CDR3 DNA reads TGTGCCAGCAGCTTAGTGGGGACTAGCTCTTACAATGAGCAGTTCTTC. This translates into CASSLVGTSSYNEQFF.

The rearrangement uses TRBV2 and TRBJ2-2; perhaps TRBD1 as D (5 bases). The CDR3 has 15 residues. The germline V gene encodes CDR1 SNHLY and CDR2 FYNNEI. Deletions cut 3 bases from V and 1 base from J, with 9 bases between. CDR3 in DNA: TGTGCCAGCAGTGAGACAGCGTGGAACACCGGGGAGCTGTTTTTT. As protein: CASSETAWNTGELFF.

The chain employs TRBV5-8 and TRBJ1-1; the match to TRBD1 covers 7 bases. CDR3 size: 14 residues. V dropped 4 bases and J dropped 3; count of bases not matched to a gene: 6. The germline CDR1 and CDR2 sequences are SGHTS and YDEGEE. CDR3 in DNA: TGTGCCAGCAGCCGGCGGACAGGTGACACTGAAGCTTTCTTT. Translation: CASSRRTGDTEAFF.

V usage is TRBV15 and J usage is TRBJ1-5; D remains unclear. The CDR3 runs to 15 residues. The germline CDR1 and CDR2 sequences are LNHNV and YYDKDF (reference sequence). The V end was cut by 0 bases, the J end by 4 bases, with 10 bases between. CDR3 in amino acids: CATSRDGKENQPQHF. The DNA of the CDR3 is TGTGCCACCAGCAGAGATGGGAAAGAGAATCAGCCCCAGCATTTT.

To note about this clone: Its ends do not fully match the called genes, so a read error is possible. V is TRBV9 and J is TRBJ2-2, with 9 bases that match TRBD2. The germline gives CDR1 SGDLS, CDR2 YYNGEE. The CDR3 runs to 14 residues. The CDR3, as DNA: TGTGCCAGTAGCGGGGGCCGTAACACCGGGGAGCTGTTTTTT. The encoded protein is CASSGGRNTGELFF.

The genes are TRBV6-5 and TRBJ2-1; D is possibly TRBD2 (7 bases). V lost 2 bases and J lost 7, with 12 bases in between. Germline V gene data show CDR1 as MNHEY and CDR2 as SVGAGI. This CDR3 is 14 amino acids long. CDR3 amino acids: CASSYGGAGNEQFF. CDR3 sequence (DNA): TGTGCCAGCAGTTACGGGGGGGCGGGGAATGAGCAGTTCTTC.

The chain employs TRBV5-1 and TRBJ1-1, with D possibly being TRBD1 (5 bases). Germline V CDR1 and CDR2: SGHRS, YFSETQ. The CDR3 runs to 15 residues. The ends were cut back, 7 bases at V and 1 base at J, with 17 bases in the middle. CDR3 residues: CASFPGGGENTEAFF. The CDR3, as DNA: TGCGCCAGCTTCCCCGGCGGGGGGGAGAACACTGAAGCTTTCTTT.

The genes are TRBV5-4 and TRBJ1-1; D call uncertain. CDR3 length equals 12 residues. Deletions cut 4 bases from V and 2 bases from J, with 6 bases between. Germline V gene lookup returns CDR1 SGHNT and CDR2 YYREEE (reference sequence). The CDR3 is CASSVGNTEAFF. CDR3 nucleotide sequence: TGTGCCAGCAGCGTCGGAAACACTGAAGCTTTCTTT.

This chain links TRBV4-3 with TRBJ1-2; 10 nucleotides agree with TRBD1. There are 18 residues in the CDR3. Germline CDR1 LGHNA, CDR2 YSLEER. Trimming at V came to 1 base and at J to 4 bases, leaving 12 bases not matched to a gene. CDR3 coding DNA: TGCGCCAGCAGCCAAGCTGGGGGGACAGGGGCCGTCCGCTATGGCTACACCTTC. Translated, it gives CASSQAGGTGAVRYGYTF.

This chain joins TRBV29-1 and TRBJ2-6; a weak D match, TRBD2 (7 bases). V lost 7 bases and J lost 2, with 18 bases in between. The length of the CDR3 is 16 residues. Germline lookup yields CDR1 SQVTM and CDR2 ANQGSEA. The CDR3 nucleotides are TGCAGCGGTGGGGGGGGCGGGTCTGCTGGGGCCAACGTCCTGACTTTC. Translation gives CSGGGGGSAGANVLTF.

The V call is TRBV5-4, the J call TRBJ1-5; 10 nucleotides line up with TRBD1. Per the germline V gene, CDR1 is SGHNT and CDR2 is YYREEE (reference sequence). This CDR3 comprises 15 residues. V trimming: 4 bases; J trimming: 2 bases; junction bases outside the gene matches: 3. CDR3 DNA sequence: TGTGCCAGCAGCCGCGGACAGGGGGGCAATCAGCCCCAGCATTTT. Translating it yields CASSRGQGGNQPQHF. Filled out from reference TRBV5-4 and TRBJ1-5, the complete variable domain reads ETGVTQSPTHLIKTRGQQVTLRCSSQSGHNTVSWYQQALGQGPQFIFQYYREEENGRGNFPPRFSGLQFPNYSSELNVNALELDDSALYLCASSRGQGGNQPQHFGDGTRLSIL.

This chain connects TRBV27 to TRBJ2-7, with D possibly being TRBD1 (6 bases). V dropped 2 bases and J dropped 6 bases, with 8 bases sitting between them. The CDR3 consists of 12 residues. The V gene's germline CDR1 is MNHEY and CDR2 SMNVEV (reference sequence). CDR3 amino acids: CASSLTGREQYF. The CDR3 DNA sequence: TGTGCCAGCAGTTTAACAGGGCGCGAGCAGTACTTC.